Each of the 28 T cell receptor beta chains below was sequenced from the same sample in a study of PD-1 blockade in classical Hodgkin lymphoma. Time point here: newly diagnosed, previously untreated cHL patient sample. With magnetic negative selection, CD4+ T cells were purified from PBMCs that had been thawed. Some clones are missing from TCRdb's copy, which holds only in-frame ones; the method was immunoSEQ multiplex PCR. The sample includes approximately 20,000 clones, 80% to 90% of them seen just once. The sample consisted of CD4+ T cells from blood. The receptor source for this set is a human donor with classical Hodgkin lymphoma.

The chain carries TRBV5-1 and TRBJ2-7; D is uncertain. Trimming took off 1 base at V and 10 bases at J, with 3 bases between the two ends. The CDR3 runs 9 residues. The germline CDR1 and CDR2 sequences are SGHRS and YFSETQ. In nucleotides, the CDR3 is TGCGCCAGCAGCTTGCCACAGTACTTC. Translated: CASSLPQYF.

This rearrangement joins TRBV4-3 to TRBJ1-1; TRBD1 is a possible D gene (5 bases). The V gene's germline CDR1 is LGHNA and CDR2 YSLEER. The CDR3 runs to 18 residues. The ends were cut back, 0 bases at V and 1 base at J, with 18 bases in the middle. The CDR3 region is CASSQELGGGSWNTEAFF. CDR3 DNA sequence: TGCGCCAGCAGCCAAGAGCTGGGGGGGGGAAGTTGGAACACTGAAGCTTTCTTT.

The chain has TRBV18 and TRBJ2-5, with a weak D call TRBD1 (5 bases). Looked up from germline, CDR1 is KGHSH and CDR2 is LQKENI. The CDR3 consists of 14 residues. V lost 3 bases, J lost 1 base, and 9 bases lay in between. The CDR3 protein is CASSPLDTQETQYF. In nucleotides, the CDR3 is TGTGCCAGCTCACCTTTGGACACCCAAGAGACCCAGTACTTC.

This clone was seen just once. The genes are TRBV7-2 and TRBJ2-3; D is unresolved. The V and J ends lost 1 base and 7 bases respectively, with 6 bases between them. Germline CDR1 SGHTA, CDR2 FQGNSA. This CDR3 is 12 amino acids long. The CDR3 nucleotides read TGTGCCAGCAGCTTAGTGGAAAATACGCAGTATTTT. Translated, it gives CASSLVENTQYF.

The chain uses TRBV19 and TRBJ1-2, with TRBD1 matching over 12 bases. The CDR3 contains 15 residues. The V and J ends lost 5 bases and 4 bases, in that order; junction bases with no gene match: 5. In germline, CDR1 is LNHDA, CDR2 SQIVND (reference sequence). CDR3 in DNA: TGTGCCAGTAGTCGGGGGACAGGGGGCCCCTATGGCTACACCTTC. Translating it yields CASSRGTGGPYGYTF.

The rearrangement links TRBV7-6 to TRBJ2-5; 7 nucleotides match TRBD2. The V gene end was trimmed by 5 bases and the J gene end by 4 bases; junction bases not matched to a gene: 13. The CDR3 consists of 16 residues. CDR1 SGHVS and CDR2 FNYEAQ come from the germline V gene. Here the CDR3 DNA reads TGTGCCAGCAGCGATATCTTAGCGGGCAGTGGAGAGACCCAGTACTTC. As protein: CASSDILAGSGETQYF.

The chain combines TRBV30 with TRBJ1-2; D is undetermined. CDR3 size: 11 residues. V lost 4 bases, J lost 6 bases, and 9 bases lay in between. Germline V gene data show CDR1 as GTSNPN and CDR2 as SVGIG (reference sequence). The CDR3 DNA reads TGTGCCTGGATAGACGGGAATGGCTACACCTTC. Translated: CAWIDGNGYTF.

The chain is built from TRBV11-2 and TRBJ1-4; D is undetermined. Trimming left V 5 bases short and J 8 bases short, with 12 bases between. This CDR3 region has 13 residues. CDR1 and CDR2 (germline): SGHAT, FQNNGV. The CDR3 DNA follows: TGTGCCAGCAGCGCCGGGGTCGGGGAAAAACTGTTTTTT. This gives the protein CASSAGVGEKLFF.

The chain recombines TRBV28 with TRBJ2-7; 10 bases are shared with TRBD1. Per the germline V gene, CDR1 is MDHEN and CDR2 is SYDVKM. With V trimmed by 5 bases and J by 2 bases, 3 bases remained unmatched. The CDR3 is 14 residues long. This chain's CDR3 is CASSGQGGPYEQYF. CDR3 DNA sequence: TGTGCCAGCAGTGGACAGGGGGGACCCTACGAGCAGTACTTC.

This clone was counted only a few times. V usage is TRBV4-1 and J usage is TRBJ1-1; D remains ambiguous. Trimming took 0 bases from V and 2 from J, leaving 10 bases between them. The CDR3 consists of 15 residues. CDR1 is MGHRA, CDR2 YSYEKL, per germline. CDR3 in DNA: TGCGCCAGCAGCCAAGATGGCAGTCGTAACACTGAAGCTTTCTTT. This codes for CASSQDGSRNTEAFF.

The chain couples TRBV7-9 to TRBJ2-5; D could derive from TRBD1 or TRBD2 (5 bases each). V was pared by 5 bases and J by 4 bases, with 17 bases between. This CDR3 has 15 amino acids. From germline, CDR1 is SEHNR and CDR2 FQNEAQ (reference sequence). CDR3 region: CASSPGDGKLETQYF. As DNA, the CDR3 is TGTGCCAGCAGCCCCGGGGACGGCAAGTTAGAGACCCAGTACTTC.

This clone is a singleton in its sample. The V gene is TRBV15, the J gene TRBJ2-1, with 12 bases fitting TRBD2. The CDR3 covers 17 residues. After removal of 0 bases from V and 4 bases from J, the junction contained 4 bases not matched to a gene. Germline lookup yields CDR1 LNHNV and CDR2 YYDKDF (reference sequence). The CDR3 bases are TGTGCCACCAGCAGAGAGCTAGCGGGGGGGACTTACAATGAGCAGTTCTTC. It specifies CATSRELAGGTYNEQFF.

This chain connects TRBV6-1 to TRBJ1-5, with TRBD1 identical over 10 bases. After removal of 4 bases from V and 2 bases from J, the junction contained 5 bases not matched to a gene. Germline CDR1 and CDR2: MNHNS and SASEGT. The CDR3 runs to 16 residues. Here the CDR3 reads CASSGRDRGRNQPQHF. The DNA for the CDR3 is TGTGCCAGCAGTGGCCGGGACAGGGGCCGCAATCAGCCCCAGCATTTT.

As for this clone: The conserved closing phenylalanine or tryptophan is absent in this CDR3, likely reflecting a read error. The limits of the CDR3 on the DNA are not certain, so only TCRdb's listed CDR3 is given. The V gene is TRBV20-1, the J gene TRBJ2-7. Germline V gene data show CDR1 as DFQATT and CDR2 as SNEGSKA (reference sequence). The CDR3 length is 8 residues, termini included. CDR3: CSARRGVL.

This chain links TRBV6-1 with TRBJ2-1, with D maybe TRBD1 (5 bases). This CDR3 is built from 11 residues. V was cut by 5 bases and J by 7 bases, with 6 bases left in between. Germline CDR1 MNHNS, CDR2 SASEGT. The CDR3 protein is CASSRQNEQFF. CDR3 in DNA: TGTGCCAGCAGTAGACAGAATGAGCAGTTCTTC.

The V and J genes are TRBV5-6 and TRBJ2-5; TRBD2 matches 9 bases. Germline V CDR1 and CDR2: SGHDT, YYEEEE. CDR3 size: 16 residues. Germline trimming cut 1 base from V and 2 bases from J; bases unmatched to any gene: 6. The CDR3 loop is CASSLRLADYQETQYF. DNA of the CDR3: TGTGCCAGCAGCTTGAGACTAGCGGATTATCAAGAGACCCAGTACTTC.

V usage is TRBV7-6 and J usage is TRBJ2-1, with 12 bases fitting TRBD2. Germline loops: CDR1 SGHVS, CDR2 FNYEAQ. This CDR3 comprises 16 residues. V was clipped by 2 bases and J by 4 bases; unmatched bases: 3. The CDR3 loop reads CASSLPSGRAYNEQFF. The CDR3 nucleotides read TGTGCCAGCAGCTTACCTAGCGGGAGGGCGTACAATGAGCAGTTCTTC.

V usage is TRBV7-9 and J usage is TRBJ1-6, with 9 bases lining up with TRBD1. V lost 2 bases and J lost 6; bases outside the gene matches: 2. The CDR3 spans 15 residues. CDR1 and CDR2 (germline): SEHNR, FQNEAQ (reference sequence). The CDR3 here is CASSLRGQGNSPLHF. For the CDR3, the DNA is TGTGCCAGCAGCTTACGGGGACAGGGTAATTCACCCCTCCACTTT. The variable domain in full, with the rest retrieved from reference TRBV7-9 and TRBJ1-6, is DTGVSQNPRHKITKRGQNVTFRCDPISEHNRLYWYRQTLGQGPEFLTYFQNEAQLEKSRLLSDRFSAERPKGSFSTLEIQRTEQGDSAMYLCASSLRGQGNSPLHFGNGTRLTVT.

The V gene is TRBV11-2, the J gene TRBJ2-2; D perhaps matches TRBD2 (5 bases). CDR1 SGHAT and CDR2 FQNNGV come from the germline V gene. The CDR3 covers 17 residues. The germline V and J ends were trimmed by 5 bases and 0 bases, with 16 bases remaining between them. The CDR3 coding sequence is TGTGCCAGCAGCCCCGACAAGTTCGGGGCGAACACCGGGGAGCTGTTTTTT. Its protein is CASSPDKFGANTGELFF. Full variable domain (missing parts from reference TRBV11-2 and TRBJ2-2): EAGVAQSPRYKIIEKRQSVAFWCNPISGHATLYWYQQILGQGPKLLIQFQNNGVVDDSQLPKDRFSAERLKGVDSTLKIQPAKLEDSAVYLCASSPDKFGANTGELFFGEGSRLTVL.

This chain links TRBV29-1 with TRBJ2-7; 16 bases are shared with TRBD2. The CDR3 runs 15 residues. The V segment lost 6 bases and the J segment 4 bases; nucleotides outside the gene matches: 6. Germline V gives CDR1 SQVTM, CDR2 ANQGSEA. Written as DNA, the CDR3 is TGCAGCGTCGGGACTAGCGGGAGGGCCGATTACGAGCAGTACTTC. Residues: CSVGTSGRADYEQYF.

This sequence joins TRBV9 and TRBJ2-5, with no clear D. Germline V gene data show CDR1 as SGDLS and CDR2 as YYNGEE. The V gene lost 0 bases and the J gene lost 5 bases, with 5 bases spanning the gap. The CDR3 extends over 12 amino acids. The CDR3 here is CASSVAGETQYF. CDR3 DNA: TGTGCCAGCAGCGTAGCTGGTGAGACCCAGTACTTC.

This clone was picked up one time. The chain joins TRBV18 to TRBJ2-1; the D gene could be TRBD1 or TRBD2 (6 bases each). V was pared by 3 bases and J by 8 bases, with 20 bases between. The germline CDR1 and CDR2 sequences are KGHSH and LQKENI. The CDR3 covers 16 residues. The CDR3 DNA is TGTGCCAGCTCACCGAGAGGGGGGCAGGGTATCCATGAGCAGTTCTTC. As protein: CASSPRGGQGIHEQFF. Full variable domain (rest looked up from reference TRBV18 and TRBJ2-1): NAGVMQNPRHLVRRRGQEARLRCSPMKGHSHVYWYRQLPEEGLKFMVYLQKENIIDESGMPKERFSAEFPKEGPSILRIQQVVRGDSAAYFCASSPRGGQGIHEQFFGPGTRLTVL.

This chain joins TRBV7-6 and TRBJ2-3; D gene uncertain. Germline V gene sequence: CDR1 SGHVS, CDR2 FNYEAQ. This CDR3 has 18 residues. V was cut by 4 bases and J by 4 bases, with 24 bases left in between. The CDR3 sequence is CASSSPRRTRVAADTQYF. Here the CDR3 DNA reads TGTGCCAGCAGCTCCCCAAGGCGGACCAGAGTAGCCGCAGATACGCAGTATTTT.

This rearrangement joins TRBV5-6 to TRBJ2-7, with unresolved D. V was cut by 1 base and J by 5 bases, with 4 bases left in between. The CDR3 sequence is 11 residues long. Germline V gene data show CDR1 as SGHDT and CDR2 as YYEEEE. The CDR3 region has the DNA TGTGCCAGCAGCTTGACACACGAGCAGTACTTC. Translated, it gives CASSLTHEQYF.

The V gene is TRBV7-8, the J gene TRBJ1-2, with D possibly being TRBD1 (5 bases). CDR1 is SGHVS and CDR2 is FQNEAQ in the germline V gene. The CDR3 is made up of 16 amino acids. V was trimmed by 0 bases and J by 4 bases, leaving 15 bases between them. CDR3 sequence reads: CASSLARGSGLYGYTF. CDR3 DNA: TGTGCCAGCAGCTTAGCGAGGGGTTCGGGGCTCTATGGCTACACCTTC. Full variable domain (rest looked up from reference TRBV7-8 and TRBJ1-2): GAGVSQSPRYKVAKRGQDVALRCDPISGHVSLFWYQQALGQGPEFLTYFQNEAQLDKSGLPSDRFFAERPEGSVSTLKIQRTQQEDSAVYLCASSLARGSGLYGYTFGSGTRLTVV.

V usage is TRBV9 and J usage is TRBJ2-5; D is unclear. The germline gives CDR1 SGDLS, CDR2 YYNGEE. The CDR3 sequence is 14 residues long. Trimming left V 4 bases short and J 3 bases short, with 13 bases between. The CDR3 is CASSPPAEEETQYF. The CDR3 DNA follows: TGTGCCAGCAGCCCCCCGGCGGAAGAAGAGACCCAGTACTTC.

The rearrangement links TRBV6-4 to TRBJ2-7; TRBD2 might be the D (5 bases). CDR3 size: 13 residues. CDR1 MRHNA and CDR2 SNTAGT come from the germline V gene. The V and J ends lost 3 bases and 11 bases respectively, with 17 bases between them. The CDR3 loop is CASSEAVGGTKYF. The CDR3 DNA reads TGTGCCAGCAGTGAAGCGGTAGGCGGAACGAAGTACTTC.

The rearrangement uses TRBV6-5 and TRBJ2-3, with a possible D match to TRBD1 (5 bases). From germline, CDR1 is MNHEY and CDR2 SVGAGI. The CDR3 runs 15 residues. V was cut by 4 bases and J by 4 bases, with 15 bases left in between. CDR3 coding DNA: TGTGCCAGCAGTTCACTTCAGGGTGGGGCAGATACGCAGTATTTT. Its protein is CASSSLQGGADTQYF.